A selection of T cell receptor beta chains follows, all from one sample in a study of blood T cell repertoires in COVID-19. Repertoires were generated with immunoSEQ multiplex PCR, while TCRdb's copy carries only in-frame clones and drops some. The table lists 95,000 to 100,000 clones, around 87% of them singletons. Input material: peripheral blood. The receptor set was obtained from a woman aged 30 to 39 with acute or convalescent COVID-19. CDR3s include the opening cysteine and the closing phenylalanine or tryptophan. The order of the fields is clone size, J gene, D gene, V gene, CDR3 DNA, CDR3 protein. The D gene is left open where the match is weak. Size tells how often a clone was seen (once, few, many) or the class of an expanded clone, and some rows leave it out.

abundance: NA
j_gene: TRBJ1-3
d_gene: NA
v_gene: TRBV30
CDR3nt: TGTGCCTGGAGCCATCTGAGCGGTCCCTCTGGAAACACCATATATTTT
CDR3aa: CAWSHLSGPSGNTIYF

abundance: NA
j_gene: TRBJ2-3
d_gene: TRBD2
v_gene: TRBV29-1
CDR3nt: TGCAGCGCCCCTCAGGGACTATTCACAGATACGCAGTATTTT
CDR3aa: CSAPQGLFTDTQYF

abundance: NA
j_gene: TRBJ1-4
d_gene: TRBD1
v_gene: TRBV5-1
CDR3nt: TGCGCCAGCAGCGTCGGGACAGGGGGTGAAAAACTGTTTTTT
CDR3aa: CASSVGTGGEKLFF

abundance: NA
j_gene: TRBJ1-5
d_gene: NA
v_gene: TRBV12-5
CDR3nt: TGTGCTAGTGGTTTGACGGGGGGTCAGCCCCAGCATTTT
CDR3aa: CASGLTGGQPQHF

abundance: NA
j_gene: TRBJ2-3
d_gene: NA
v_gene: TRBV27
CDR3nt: TGTGCCAGCAGTCCTGCCTGGTCTACGCTTCACCGCACAGATACGCAGTATTTT
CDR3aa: CASSPAWSTLHRTDTQYF

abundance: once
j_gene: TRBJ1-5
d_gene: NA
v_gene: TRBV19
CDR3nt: TGTGCCAGTAGTATCGGATCAGGGTCGAGCAATCAGCCCCAGCATTTT
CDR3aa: CASSIGSGSSNQPQHF

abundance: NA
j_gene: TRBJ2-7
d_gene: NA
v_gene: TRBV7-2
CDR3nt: TGTGCCAGCATCCCTATCGGGGGTTACGAGCAGTACTTC
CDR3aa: CASIPIGGYEQYF

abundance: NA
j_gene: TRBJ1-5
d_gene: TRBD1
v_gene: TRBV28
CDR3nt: TGTGCCAGCTTAGTCAGTCCCGGGACAGGAAATAACGTAGGCAATCAGCCCCAGCATTTT
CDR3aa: CASLVSPGTGNNVGNQPQHF

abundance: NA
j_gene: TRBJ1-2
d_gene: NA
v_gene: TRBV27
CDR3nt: TGTGCCAGCAGTCCCAGGATACAACAGGTCCTCTATGGCTACACCTTC
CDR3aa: CASSPRIQQVLYGYTF

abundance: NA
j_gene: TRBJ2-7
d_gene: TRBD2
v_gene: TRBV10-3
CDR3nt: TGTGCCATCATGGGGGGGAGCTCCTACGAGCAGTACTTC
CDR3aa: CAIMGGSSYEQYF

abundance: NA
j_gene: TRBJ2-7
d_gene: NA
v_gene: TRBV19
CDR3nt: TGTGCCAGTAGCTTTACTTACTACTACGAGCAGTACTTC
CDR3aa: CASSFTYYYEQYF

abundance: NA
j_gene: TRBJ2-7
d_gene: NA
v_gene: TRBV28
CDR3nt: TGTGCCAGCAGTTTGGACAACCTAGTCTCCGAGCAGTACTTC
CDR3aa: CASSLDNLVSEQYF

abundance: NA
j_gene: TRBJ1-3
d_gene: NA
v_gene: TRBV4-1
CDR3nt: TGCGCCAGCAGCCAAGGGTACAGTTTCTCTGGAAACACCATATATTTT
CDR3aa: CASSQGYSFSGNTIYF

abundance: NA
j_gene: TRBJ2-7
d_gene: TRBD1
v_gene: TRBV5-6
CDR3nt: TGTGCCAGCAGTTCGAAGACAGGGAAACTCTACGAGCAGTACTTC
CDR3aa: CASSSKTGKLYEQYF

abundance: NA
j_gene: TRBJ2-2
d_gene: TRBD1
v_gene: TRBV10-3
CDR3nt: TGTGCCATCAGGGGGACAGGGGTCGACACCGGGGAGCTGTTTTTT
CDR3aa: CAIRGTGVDTGELFF

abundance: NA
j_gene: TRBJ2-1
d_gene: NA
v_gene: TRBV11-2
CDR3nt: TGTGCCAGCAGCTTGGTGGGGGGGCCGAAAGATGAGCAGTTCTTC
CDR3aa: CASSLVGGPKDEQFF

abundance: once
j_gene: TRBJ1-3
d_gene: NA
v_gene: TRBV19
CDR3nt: TGTGCCAGTAACGAAGCGATTGTCTCTGGAAACACCATATATTTT
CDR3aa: CASNEAIVSGNTIYF

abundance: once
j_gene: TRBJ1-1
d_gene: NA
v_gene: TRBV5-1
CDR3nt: TGCGCCAGCAGCTTTGAGGGGGAAATTACTGAAGCTTTCTTT
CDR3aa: CASSFEGEITEAFF

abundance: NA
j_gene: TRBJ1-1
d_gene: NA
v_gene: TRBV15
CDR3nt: TGTGCCACCAGCGTGGCCCTTAACACTGAAGCTTTCTTT
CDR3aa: CATSVALNTEAFF

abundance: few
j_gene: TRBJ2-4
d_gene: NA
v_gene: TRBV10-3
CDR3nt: TGTGCCATCTCCACTAGCGTGGGGGCGGGTAAAAACATTCAGTACTTC
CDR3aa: CAISTSVGAGKNIQYF

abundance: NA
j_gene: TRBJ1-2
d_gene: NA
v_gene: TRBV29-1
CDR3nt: TGCAGCGTTGCTAAGGGCCAGGCGGGCTATGGCTACACCTTC
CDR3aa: CSVAKGQAGYGYTF

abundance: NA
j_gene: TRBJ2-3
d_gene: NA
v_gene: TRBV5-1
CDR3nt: TGCGCCAGCAGCTCGGGTTTTCGTACAGATACGCAGTATTTT
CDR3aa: CASSSGFRTDTQYF

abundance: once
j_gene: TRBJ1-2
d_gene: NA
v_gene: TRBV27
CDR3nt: TGTGCCAGCAGCCCAACTCCGGGAAATGGCTACACCTTC
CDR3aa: CASSPTPGNGYTF

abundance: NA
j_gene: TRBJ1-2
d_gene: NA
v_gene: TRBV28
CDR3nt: TGTGCCAGCAGTTTAGCGGGGTCTGGGGGCTATGGCTACACCTTC
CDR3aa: CASSLAGSGGYGYTF

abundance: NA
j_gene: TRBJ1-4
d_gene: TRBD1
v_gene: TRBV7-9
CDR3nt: TGTGCCAGCAGCTTAACGGGACAGTACGAAAAACTGTTTTTT
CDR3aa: CASSLTGQYEKLFF

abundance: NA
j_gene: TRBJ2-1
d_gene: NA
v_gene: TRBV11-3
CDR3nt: TGTGCCAGCAGCTTAGATTCGAACGGAGGGGCCGTACAGGCGGGTGAGCAGTTCTTC
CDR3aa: CASSLDSNGGAVQAGEQFF

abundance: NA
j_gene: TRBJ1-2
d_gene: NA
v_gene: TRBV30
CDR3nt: TGTGCCTGGAGTGTAGGGGGAGCTAACTATGGCTACACCTTC
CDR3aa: CAWSVGGANYGYTF

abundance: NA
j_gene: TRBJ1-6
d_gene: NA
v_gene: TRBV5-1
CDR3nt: TGCGCCAGCAGCTTGTTAGCACAAAATAATTCACCCCTCCACTTT
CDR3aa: CASSLLAQNNSPLHF

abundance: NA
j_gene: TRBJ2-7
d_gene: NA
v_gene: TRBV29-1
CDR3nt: TGCAGCGTTGTGGCACGGGGAAAGTCCTACGAGCAGTACTTC
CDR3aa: CSVVARGKSYEQYF

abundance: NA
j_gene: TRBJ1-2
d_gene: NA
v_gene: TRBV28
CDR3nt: TGTGCCAGCAGTTCCGTTTCTGGCTACACCTTC
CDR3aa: CASSSVSGYTF

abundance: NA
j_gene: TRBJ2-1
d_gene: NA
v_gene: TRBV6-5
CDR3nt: TGTGCCAGCAACGGTCCCCTCTACAATGAGCAGTTCTTC
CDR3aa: CASNGPLYNEQFF

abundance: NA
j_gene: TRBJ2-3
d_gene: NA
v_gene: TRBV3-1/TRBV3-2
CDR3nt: TGTGCCAGCAGCCAAGGAAGCGGGTACACAGATACGCAGTATTTT
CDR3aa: CASSQGSGYTDTQYF

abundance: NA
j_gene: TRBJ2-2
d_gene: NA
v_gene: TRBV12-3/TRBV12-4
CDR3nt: TGTGCCAGCAGTTTGAGGGACGGGGAGCTGTTTTTT
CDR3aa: CASSLRDGELFF